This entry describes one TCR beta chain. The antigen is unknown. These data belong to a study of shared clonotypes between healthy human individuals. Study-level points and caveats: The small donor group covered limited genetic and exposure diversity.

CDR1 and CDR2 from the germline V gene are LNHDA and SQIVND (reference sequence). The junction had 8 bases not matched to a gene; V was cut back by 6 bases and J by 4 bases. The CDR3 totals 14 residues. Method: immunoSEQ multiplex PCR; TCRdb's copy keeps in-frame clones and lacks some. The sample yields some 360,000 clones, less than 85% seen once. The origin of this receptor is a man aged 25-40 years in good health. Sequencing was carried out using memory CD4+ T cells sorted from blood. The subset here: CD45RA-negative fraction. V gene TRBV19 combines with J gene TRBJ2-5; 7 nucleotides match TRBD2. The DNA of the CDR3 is TGTGCCAGTAGGATGGGAGGGCCTCTAGAGACCCAGTACTTC. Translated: CASRMGGPLETQYF.